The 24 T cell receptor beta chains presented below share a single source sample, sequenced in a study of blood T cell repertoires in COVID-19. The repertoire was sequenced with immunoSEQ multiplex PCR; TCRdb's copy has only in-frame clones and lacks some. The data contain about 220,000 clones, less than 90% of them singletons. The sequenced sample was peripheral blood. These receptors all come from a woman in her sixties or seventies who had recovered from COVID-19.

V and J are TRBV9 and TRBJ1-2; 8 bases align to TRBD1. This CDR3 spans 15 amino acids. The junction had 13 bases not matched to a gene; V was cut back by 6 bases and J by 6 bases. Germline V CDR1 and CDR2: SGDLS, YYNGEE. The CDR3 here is CASTRDRRRKDGYTF. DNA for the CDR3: TGTGCCAGCACTCGGGACAGGCGGAGAAAGGATGGCTACACCTTC.

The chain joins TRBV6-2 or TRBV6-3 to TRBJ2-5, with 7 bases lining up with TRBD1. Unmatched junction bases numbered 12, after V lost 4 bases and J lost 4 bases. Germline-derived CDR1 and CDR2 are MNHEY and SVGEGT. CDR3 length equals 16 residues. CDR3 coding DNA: TGTGCCAGCAGTTCCAATCCGACAGGGTACGCAGAGACCCAGTACTTC. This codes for CASSSNPTGYAETQYF.

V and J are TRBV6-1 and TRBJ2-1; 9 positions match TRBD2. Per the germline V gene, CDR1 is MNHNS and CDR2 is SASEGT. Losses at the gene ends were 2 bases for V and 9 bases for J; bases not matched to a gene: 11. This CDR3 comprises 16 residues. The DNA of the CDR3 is TGTGCCAGCAGTGAACTTGTAGCGGGGGCCTCCACTGAGCAGTTCTTC. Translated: CASSELVAGASTEQFF.

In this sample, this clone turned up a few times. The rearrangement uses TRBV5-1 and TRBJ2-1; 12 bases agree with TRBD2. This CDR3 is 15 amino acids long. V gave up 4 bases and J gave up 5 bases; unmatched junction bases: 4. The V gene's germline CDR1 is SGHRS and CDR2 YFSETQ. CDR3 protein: CASSETSGGNNEQFF. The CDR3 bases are TGCGCCAGCAGCGAAACTAGCGGGGGGAACAATGAGCAGTTCTTC.

DNA for the CDR3: TGTGCCAGCAGCGTAGGGACTAGCGGGGGGGAAGAGACCCAGTACTTC. Its translation is CASSVGTSGGEETQYF. The V and J genes are TRBV9 and TRBJ2-5; TRBD2 aligns across 15 bases. Germline V gene data show CDR1 as SGDLS and CDR2 as YYNGEE. J gave up 3 bases and V 0 bases, and 0 bases lay outside the gene matches. This CDR3 has 16 amino acids.

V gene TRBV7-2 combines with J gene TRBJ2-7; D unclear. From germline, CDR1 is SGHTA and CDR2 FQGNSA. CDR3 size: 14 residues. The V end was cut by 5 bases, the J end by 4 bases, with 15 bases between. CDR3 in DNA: TGTGCCAGCAGCCCGACATACAACAGTTACGAGCAGTACTTC. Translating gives CASSPTYNSYEQYF.

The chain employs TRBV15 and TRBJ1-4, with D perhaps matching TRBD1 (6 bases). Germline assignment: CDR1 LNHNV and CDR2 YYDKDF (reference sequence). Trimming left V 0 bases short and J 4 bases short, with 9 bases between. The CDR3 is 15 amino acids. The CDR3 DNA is TGTGCCACCAGCAGAGAGGGGGCTATTAATGAAAAACTGTTTTTT. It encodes CATSREGAINEKLFF.

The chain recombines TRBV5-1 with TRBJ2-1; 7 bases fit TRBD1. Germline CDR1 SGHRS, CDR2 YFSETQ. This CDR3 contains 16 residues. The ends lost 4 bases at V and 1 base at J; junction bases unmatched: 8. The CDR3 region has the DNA TGCGCCAGCAGCCTGGGGCGGACAGGTTCCTACAATGAGCAGTTCTTC. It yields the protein CASSLGRTGSYNEQFF.

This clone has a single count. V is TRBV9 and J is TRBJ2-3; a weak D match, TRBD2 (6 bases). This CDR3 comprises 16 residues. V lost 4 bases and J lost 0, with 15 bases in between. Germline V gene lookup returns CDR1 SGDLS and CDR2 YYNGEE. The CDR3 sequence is CASSPMGGLSTDTQYF. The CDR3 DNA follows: TGTGCCAGCAGCCCCATGGGGGGACTTAGCACAGATACGCAGTATTTT.

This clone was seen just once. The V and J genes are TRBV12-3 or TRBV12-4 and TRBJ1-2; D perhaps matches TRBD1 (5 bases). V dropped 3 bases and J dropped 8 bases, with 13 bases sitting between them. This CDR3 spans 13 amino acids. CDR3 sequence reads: CASSFVVQGGYTF. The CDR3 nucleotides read TGTGCCAGCAGTTTTGTGGTTCAGGGAGGCTACACCTTC.

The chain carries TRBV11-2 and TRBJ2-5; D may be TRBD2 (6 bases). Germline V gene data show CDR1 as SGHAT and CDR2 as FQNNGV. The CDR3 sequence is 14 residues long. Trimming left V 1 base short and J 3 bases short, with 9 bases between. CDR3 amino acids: CASSLGGGEETQYF. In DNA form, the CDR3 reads TGTGCCAGCAGCTTAGGGGGCGGGGAAGAGACCCAGTACTTC.

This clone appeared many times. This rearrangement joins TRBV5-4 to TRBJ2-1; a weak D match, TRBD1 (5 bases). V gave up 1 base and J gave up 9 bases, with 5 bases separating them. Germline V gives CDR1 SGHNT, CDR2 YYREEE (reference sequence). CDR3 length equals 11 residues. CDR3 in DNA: TGTGCCAGCAGCTTGAGGGGTGAGCAGTTCTTC. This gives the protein CASSLRGEQFF.

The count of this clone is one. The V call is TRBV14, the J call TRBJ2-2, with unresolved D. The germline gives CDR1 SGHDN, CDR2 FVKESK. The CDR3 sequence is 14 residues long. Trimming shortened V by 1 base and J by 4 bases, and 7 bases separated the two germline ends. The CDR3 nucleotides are TGTGCCAGCAGCCAAGTGTTCAGCACCGGGGAGCTGTTTTTT. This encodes CASSQVFSTGELFF.

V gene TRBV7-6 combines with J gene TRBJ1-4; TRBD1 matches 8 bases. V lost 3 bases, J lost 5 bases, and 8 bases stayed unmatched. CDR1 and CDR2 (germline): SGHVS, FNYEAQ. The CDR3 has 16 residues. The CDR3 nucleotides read TGTGCCAGCAGCTTTAGACAGGGGCGAATCAATGAAAAACTGTTTTTT. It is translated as CASSFRQGRINEKLFF.

The CDR3 nucleotides read TGTGCCAGCAGCCAAGATCTCCGGACAGGGGGCTACGAGCAGTACTTC. It codes for CASSQDLRTGGYEQYF. The rearrangement uses TRBV3-1 (or the pseudogene TRBV3-2) and TRBJ2-7; TRBD1 matches 10 bases. The CDR3 extends over 16 amino acids. J gave up 3 bases and V 0 bases, and 5 bases lay outside the gene matches. CDR1 is LGHDT, CDR2 YNNKEL, per germline (reference sequence).

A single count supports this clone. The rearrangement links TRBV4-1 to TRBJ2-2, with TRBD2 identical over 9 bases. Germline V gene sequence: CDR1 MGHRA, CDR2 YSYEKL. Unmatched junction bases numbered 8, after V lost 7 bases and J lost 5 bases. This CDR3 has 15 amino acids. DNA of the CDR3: TGCGCCAGCAAGTTCGCGGGGGGGCTAACCGGGGAGCTGTTTTTT. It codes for CASKFAGGLTGELFF.

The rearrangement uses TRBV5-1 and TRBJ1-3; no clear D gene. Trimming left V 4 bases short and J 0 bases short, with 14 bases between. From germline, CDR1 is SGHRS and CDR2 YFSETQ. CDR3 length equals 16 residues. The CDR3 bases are TGCGCCAGCAGCGAAAGACGGGGAACCTCTGGAAACACCATATATTTT. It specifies CASSERRGTSGNTIYF.

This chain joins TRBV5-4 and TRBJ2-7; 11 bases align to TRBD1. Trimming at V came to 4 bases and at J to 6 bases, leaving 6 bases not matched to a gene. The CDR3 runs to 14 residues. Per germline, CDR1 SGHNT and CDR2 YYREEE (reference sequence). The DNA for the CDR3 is TGTGCCAGCAGCAAGCCCGGGACAGGGGGCGAGCAGTACTTC. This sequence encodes CASSKPGTGGEQYF.

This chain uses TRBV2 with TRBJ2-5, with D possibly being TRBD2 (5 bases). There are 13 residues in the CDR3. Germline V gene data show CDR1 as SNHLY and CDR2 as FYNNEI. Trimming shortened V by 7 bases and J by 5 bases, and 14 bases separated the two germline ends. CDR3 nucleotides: TGTGCCAGCACTAGCATGTTCAGTGAGACCCAGTACTTC. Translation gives CASTSMFSETQYF.

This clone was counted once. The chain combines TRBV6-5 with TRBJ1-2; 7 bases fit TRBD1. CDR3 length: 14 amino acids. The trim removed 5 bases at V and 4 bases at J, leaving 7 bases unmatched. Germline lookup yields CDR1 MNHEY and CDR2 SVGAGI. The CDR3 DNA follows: TGTGCCAGCAGTCCCGGGACAGCTTTCTATGGCTACACCTTC. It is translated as CASSPGTAFYGYTF.

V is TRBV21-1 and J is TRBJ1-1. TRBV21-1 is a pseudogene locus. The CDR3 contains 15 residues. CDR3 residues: CASSYFGGSDTEAFF. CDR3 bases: TGTGCCAGCAGCTATTTCGGGGGATCGGACACTGAAGCTTTCTTT.

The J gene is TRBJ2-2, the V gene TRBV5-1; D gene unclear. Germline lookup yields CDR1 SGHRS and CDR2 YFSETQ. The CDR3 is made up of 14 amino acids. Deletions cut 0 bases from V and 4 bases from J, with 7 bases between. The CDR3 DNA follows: TGCGCCAGCAGCTTGGACTACGGCACCGGGGAGCTGTTTTTT. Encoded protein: CASSLDYGTGELFF.

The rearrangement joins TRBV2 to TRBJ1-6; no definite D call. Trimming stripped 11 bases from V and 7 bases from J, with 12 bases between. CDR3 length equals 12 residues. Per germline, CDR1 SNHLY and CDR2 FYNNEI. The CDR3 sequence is CAEGTGNSPLHF. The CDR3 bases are TGTGCCGAAGGAACGGGGAATTCACCCCTCCACTTT.

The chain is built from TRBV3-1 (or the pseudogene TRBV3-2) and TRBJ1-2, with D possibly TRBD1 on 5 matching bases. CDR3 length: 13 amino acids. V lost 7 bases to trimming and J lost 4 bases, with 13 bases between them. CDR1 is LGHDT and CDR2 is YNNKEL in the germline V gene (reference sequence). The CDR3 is CASTGEETYGYTF. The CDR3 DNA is TGTGCCAGCACGGGGGAGGAAACCTATGGCTACACCTTC.